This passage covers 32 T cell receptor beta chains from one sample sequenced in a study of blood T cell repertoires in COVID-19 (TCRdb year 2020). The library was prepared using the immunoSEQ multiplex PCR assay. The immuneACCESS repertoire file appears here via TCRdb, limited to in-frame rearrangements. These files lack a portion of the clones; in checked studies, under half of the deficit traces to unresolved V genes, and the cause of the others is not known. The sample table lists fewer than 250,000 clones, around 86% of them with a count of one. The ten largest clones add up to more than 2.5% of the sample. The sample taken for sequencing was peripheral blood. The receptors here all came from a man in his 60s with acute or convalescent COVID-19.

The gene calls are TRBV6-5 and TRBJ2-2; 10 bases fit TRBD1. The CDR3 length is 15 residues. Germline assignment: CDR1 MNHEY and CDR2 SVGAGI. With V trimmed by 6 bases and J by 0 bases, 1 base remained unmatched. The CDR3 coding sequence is TGTGCCAGCAGGACAGGGGGCTCGAACACCGGGGAGCTGTTTTTT. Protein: CASRTGGSNTGELFF.

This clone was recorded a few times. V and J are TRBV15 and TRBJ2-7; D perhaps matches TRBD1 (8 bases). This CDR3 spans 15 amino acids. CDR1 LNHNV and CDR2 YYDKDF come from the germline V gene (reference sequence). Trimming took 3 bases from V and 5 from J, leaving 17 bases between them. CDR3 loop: CATSRGDRGGDEQYF. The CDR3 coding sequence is TGTGCCACCAGCAGGGGTGACAGGGGAGGGGACGAGCAGTACTTC.

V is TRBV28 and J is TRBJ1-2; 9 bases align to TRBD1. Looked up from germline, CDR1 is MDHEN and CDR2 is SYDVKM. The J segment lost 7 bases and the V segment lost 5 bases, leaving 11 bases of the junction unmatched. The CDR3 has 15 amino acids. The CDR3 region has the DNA TGTGCCAGCAGTCAAACCGGGACAGGGTTTACTGGCTACACCTTC. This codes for CASSQTGTGFTGYTF.

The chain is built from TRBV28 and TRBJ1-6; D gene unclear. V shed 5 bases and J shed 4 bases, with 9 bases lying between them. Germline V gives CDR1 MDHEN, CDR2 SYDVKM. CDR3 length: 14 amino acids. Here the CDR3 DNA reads TGTGCCAGCAGTAAGCTGCGATATAATTCACCCCTCCACTTT. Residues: CASSKLRYNSPLHF.

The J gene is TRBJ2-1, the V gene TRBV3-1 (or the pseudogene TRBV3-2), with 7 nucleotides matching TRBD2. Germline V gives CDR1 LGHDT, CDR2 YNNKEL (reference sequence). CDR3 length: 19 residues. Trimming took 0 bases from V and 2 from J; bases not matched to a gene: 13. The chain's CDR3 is CASSQDRTGGPSTYNEQFF. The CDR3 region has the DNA TGTGCCAGCAGCCAAGATAGAACGGGGGGTCCGTCAACCTACAATGAGCAGTTCTTC.

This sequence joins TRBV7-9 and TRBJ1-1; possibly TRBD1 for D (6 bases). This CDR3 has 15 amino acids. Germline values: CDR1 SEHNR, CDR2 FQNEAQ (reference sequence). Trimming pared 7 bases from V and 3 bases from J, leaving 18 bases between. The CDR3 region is CASTPGVTVDTEAFF. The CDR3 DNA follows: TGTGCCAGCACCCCAGGGGTAACAGTGGACACTGAAGCTTTCTTT.

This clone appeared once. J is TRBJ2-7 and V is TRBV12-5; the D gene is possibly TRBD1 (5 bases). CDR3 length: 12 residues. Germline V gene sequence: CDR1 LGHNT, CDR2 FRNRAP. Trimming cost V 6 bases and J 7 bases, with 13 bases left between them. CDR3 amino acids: CASGRNPGEQYF. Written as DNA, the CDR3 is TGTGCTAGTGGCCGAAACCCAGGGGAGCAGTACTTC.

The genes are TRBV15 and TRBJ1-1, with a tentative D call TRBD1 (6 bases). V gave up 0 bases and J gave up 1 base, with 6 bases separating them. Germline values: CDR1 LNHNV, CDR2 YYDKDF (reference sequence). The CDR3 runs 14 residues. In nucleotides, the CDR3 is TGTGCCACCAGCAGAGACAGGGGGAACACTGAAGCTTTCTTT. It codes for CATSRDRGNTEAFF.

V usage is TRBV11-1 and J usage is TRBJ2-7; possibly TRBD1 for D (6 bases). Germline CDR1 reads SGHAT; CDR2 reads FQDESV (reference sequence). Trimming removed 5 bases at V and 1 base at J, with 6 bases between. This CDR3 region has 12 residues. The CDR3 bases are TGTGCCAGCAGCAGGGGGTCCTACGAGCAGTACTTC. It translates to CASSRGSYEQYF.

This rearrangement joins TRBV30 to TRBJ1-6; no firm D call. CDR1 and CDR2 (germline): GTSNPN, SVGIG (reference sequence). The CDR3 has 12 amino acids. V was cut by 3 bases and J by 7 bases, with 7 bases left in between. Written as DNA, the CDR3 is TGTGCCTGGAGCCTTGTCAATTCACCCCTCCACTTT. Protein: CAWSLVNSPLHF.

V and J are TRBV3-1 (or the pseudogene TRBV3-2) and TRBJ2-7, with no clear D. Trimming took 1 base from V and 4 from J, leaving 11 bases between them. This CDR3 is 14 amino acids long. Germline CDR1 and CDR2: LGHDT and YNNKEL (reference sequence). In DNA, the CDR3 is TGTGCCAGCAGCCAAGTTTTACAACCTTACGAGCAGTACTTC. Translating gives CASSQVLQPYEQYF.

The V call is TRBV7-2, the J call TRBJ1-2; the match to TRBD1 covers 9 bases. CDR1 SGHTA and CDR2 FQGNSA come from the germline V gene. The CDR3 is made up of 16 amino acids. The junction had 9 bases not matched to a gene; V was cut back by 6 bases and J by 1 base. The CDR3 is CASRYTGGEGNYGYTF. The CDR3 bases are TGTGCCAGCAGATATACAGGGGGCGAGGGTAACTATGGCTACACCTTC.

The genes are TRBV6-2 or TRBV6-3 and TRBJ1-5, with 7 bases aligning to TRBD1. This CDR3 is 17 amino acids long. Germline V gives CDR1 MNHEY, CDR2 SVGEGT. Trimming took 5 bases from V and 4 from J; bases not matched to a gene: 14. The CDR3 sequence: CASSVRRTGETNQPQHF. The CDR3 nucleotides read TGTGCCAGCAGTGTGCGGCGGACAGGCGAGACTAATCAGCCCCAGCATTTT.

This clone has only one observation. In DNA, the CDR3 is TGCGCCAGCAGCCCCAACCTTTGGACAGGGAATAATTCACCCCTCCACTTT. It is translated as CASSPNLWTGNNSPLHF. The rearrangement links TRBV4-1 to TRBJ1-6, with 8 bases fitting TRBD1. With 4 bases clipped from V and 5 bases from J, the junction kept 10 bases outside the gene matches. Per the germline V gene, CDR1 is MGHRA and CDR2 is YSYEKL. There are 17 residues in the CDR3.

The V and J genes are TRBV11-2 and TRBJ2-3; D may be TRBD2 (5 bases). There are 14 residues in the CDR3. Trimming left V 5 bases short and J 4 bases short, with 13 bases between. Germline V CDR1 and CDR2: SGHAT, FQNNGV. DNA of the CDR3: TGTGCCAGCAGCCCCCCGGGGAGCCCAGATACGCAGTATTTT. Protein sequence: CASSPPGSPDTQYF.

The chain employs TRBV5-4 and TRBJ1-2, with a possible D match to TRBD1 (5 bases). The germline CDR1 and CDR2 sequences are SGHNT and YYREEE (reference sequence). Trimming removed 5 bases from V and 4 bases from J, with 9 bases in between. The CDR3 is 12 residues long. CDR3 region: CASSPDSYGYTF. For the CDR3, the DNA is TGTGCCAGCAGTCCTGACAGCTATGGCTACACCTTC.

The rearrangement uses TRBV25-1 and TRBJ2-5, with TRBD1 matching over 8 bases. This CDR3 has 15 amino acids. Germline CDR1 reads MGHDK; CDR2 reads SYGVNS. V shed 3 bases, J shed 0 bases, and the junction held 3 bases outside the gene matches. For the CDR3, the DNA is TGTGCCAGCAGTGACCGACAGGGGAACCAAGAGACCCAGTACTTC. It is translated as CASSDRQGNQETQYF.

CDR3 residues: CASSLGTGVDTGELFF. The CDR3 DNA follows: TGCGCCAGCAGCCTCGGGACAGGGGTCGACACCGGGGAGCTGTTTTTT. V usage is TRBV5-1 and J usage is TRBJ2-2, with 10 nucleotides matching TRBD1. V lost 4 bases and J lost 3; bases outside the gene matches: 6. The CDR3 is 16 residues long. The germline V gene has CDR1 SGHRS and CDR2 YFSETQ.

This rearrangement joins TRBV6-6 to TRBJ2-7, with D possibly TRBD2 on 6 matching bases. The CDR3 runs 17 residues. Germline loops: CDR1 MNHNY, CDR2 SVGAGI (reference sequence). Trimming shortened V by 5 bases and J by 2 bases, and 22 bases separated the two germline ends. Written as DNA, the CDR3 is TGTGCCAGCAGTCATAATCGGACGCCGCGCGGGACCTACGAGCAGTACTTC. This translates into CASSHNRTPRGTYEQYF.

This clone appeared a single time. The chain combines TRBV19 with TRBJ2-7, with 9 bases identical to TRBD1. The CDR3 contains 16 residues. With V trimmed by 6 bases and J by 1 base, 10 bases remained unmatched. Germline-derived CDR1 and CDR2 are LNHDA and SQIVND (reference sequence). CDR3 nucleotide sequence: TGTGCCAGTAGCCGATATTCGGGACAGGGTTCCTACGAGCAGTACTTC. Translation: CASSRYSGQGSYEQYF.

The CDR3 here is CASRGRGGYEQYF. In DNA form, the CDR3 reads TGCGCCAGCAGGGGACGGGGAGGGTACGAGCAGTACTTC. The chain has TRBV10-2 and TRBJ2-7; 7 bases are shared with TRBD2. V dropped 6 bases and J dropped 4; count of bases not matched to a gene: 6. Germline V gene sequence: CDR1 WSHSY, CDR2 SAAADI. CDR3 length: 13 amino acids.

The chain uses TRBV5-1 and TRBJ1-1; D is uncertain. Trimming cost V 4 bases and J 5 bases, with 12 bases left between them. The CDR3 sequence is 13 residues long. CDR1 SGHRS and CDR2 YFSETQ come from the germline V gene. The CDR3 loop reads CASSDPPGTEAFF. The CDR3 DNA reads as TGCGCCAGCAGCGATCCCCCCGGGACTGAAGCTTTCTTT.

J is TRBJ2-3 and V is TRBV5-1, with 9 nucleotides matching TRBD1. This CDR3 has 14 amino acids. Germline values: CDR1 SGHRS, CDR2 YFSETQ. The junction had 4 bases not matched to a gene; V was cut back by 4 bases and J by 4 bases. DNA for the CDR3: TGCGCCAGCAGCATCGACAGGGGGGCAGATACGCAGTATTTT. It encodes CASSIDRGADTQYF.

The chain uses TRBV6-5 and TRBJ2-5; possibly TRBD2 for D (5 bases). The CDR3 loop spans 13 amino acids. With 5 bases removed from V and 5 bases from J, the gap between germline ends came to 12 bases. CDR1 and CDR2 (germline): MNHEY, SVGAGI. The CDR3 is CASSRTRGETQYF. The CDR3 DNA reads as TGTGCCAGCAGTCGGACCCGCGGGGAGACCCAGTACTTC.

DNA for the CDR3: TGTGCCAGCATCGGAGCCTACAATGAGCAGTTCTTC. It translates to CASIGAYNEQFF. This chain uses TRBV2 with TRBJ2-1; no clear D gene. The ends were cut back, 7 bases at V and 2 bases at J, with 6 bases in the middle. Germline assignment: CDR1 SNHLY and CDR2 FYNNEI. The CDR3 spans 12 residues. Looking up the rest from reference TRBV2 and TRBJ2-1 gives the full variable domain: EPEVTQTPSHQVTQMGQEVILRCVPISNHLYFYWYRQILGQKVEFLVSFYNNEISEKSEIFDDQFSVERPDGSNFTLKIRSTKLEDSAMYFCASIGAYNEQFFGPGTRLTVL.

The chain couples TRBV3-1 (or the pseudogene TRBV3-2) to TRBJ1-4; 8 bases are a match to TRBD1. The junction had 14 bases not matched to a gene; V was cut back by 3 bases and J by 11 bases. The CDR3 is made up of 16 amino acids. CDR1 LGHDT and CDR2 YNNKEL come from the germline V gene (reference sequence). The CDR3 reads CASSQFRDRPGGKLFF. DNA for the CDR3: TGTGCCAGCAGCCAGTTCCGGGACAGGCCGGGTGGGAAACTGTTTTTT.

The DNA of the CDR3 is TGTGCCAGCAGCTTTGGACAGCCTGGGGCCAACGTCCTGACTTTC. This encodes CASSFGQPGANVLTF. The chain joins TRBV5-8 to TRBJ2-6; perhaps TRBD1 as D (6 bases). V lost 2 bases and J lost 2, with 8 bases in between. Germline assignment: CDR1 SGHTS and CDR2 YDEGEE. The CDR3 loop spans 15 amino acids.

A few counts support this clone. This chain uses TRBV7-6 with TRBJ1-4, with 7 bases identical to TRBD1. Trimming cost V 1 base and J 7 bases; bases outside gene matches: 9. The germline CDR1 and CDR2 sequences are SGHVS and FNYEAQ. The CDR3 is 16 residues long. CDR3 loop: CASSLGGPGGSEKLFF. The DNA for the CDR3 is TGTGCCAGCAGCTTAGGGGGCCCAGGGGGGAGTGAAAAACTGTTTTTT.

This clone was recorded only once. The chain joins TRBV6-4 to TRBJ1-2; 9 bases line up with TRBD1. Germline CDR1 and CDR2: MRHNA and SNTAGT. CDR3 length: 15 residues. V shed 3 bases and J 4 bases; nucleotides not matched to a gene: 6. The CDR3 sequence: CASSEYGTGLYGYTF. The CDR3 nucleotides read TGTGCCAGCAGTGAATACGGGACAGGGCTCTATGGCTACACCTTC.

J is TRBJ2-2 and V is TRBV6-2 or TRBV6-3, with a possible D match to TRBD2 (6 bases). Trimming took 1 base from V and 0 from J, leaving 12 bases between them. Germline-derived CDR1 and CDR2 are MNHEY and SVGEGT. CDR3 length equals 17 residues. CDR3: CASSYLGGAPNTGELFF. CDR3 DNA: TGTGCCAGCAGTTACTTAGGCGGGGCCCCGAACACCGGGGAGCTGTTTTTT.

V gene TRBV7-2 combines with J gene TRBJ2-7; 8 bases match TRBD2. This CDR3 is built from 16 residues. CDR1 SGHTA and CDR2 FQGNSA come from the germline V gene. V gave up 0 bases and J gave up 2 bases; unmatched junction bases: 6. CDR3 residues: CASSLAAGGRAYEQYF. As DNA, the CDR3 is TGTGCCAGCAGCTTAGCCGCGGGGGGACGTGCCTACGAGCAGTACTTC.

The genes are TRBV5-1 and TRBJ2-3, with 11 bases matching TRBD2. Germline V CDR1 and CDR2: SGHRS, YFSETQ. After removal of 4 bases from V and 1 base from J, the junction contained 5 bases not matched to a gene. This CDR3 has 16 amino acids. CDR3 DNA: TGCGCCAGCAGCCTTGGACTAGCGGGTCGCACAGATACGCAGTATTTT. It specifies CASSLGLAGRTDTQYF.